Presented here are 8 T cell receptor beta chains from one specimen sequenced in a study of blood T cells in healthy people across ages. Together with a sample-barcoded 5' primer, a J-beta primer mix was included in a second PCR lasting about 6 to 11 cycles. Each CDR3 protein gets one entry after TCRdb re-called the 5' RACE reads with MiXCR. The sample lists 1.5 million to 2 million distinct CDR3 sequences, around 36% occurring once. The sequenced sample was blood. Source of these receptors: a woman between 25 and 40 years old in good health.

Here the CDR3 reads CSAAQGAYCYEQYF. CDR3 DNA sequence: TGCAGTGCTGCCCAGGGGGCTTACTGCTACGAGCAGTACTTC. The rearrangement uses TRBV20-1 and TRBJ2-4; TRBD1 matches 8 bases. The DNA end is more similar to TRBJ2-7, so the J call may be wrong. CDR1 and CDR2 (germline): DFQATT, SNEGSKA (reference sequence). The CDR3 length is 14 residues.

The gene calls are TRBV20-1 and TRBJ2-5; 9 positions match TRBD2. The J call may be incorrect, as the DNA end agrees better with TRBJ2-7. CDR3 length equals 17 residues. Germline V CDR1 and CDR2: DFQATT, SNEGSKA (reference sequence). In DNA, the CDR3 is TGCAGTGCTAGTTTCCCTATAGGGCTAGCGGGACGGAACGAGCAGTACTTC. It codes for CSASFPIGLAGRNEQYF.

The chain uses TRBV29-1 and TRBJ1-3, with D possibly matching TRBD1 (6 bases). This CDR3 is 16 amino acids long. CDR1 and CDR2 from the germline V gene are SQVTM and ANQGSEA. Trimming took off 7 bases at V and 0 bases at J, with 19 bases between the two ends. The CDR3, as DNA: TGCAGCGCCCAGACTACAGGGCCAAGCTCTGGAAACACCATATATTTT. Translated, it gives CSAQTTGPSSGNTIYF.

This clonotype was seen a handful of times. The rearrangement joins TRBV5-1 to TRBJ2-1, with D maybe TRBD1 (6 bases). V was clipped by 3 bases and J by 6 bases, with 16 bases between them. CDR3 length: 15 residues. Germline assignment: CDR1 SGHRS and CDR2 YFSETQ. The CDR3 DNA reads TGCGCCAGCAGCTGGGGGACAAGGGTAGGCAATGAGCAGTTCTTC. This codes for CASSWGTRVGNEQFF.

This clonotype was seen more than once but under ten times. The J gene is TRBJ1-4, the V gene TRBV12-3 or TRBV12-4, with 9 bases lining up with TRBD1. The V segment lost 1 base and the J segment 5 bases; nucleotides outside the gene matches: 8. The CDR3 length is 17 residues. CDR3 sequence (DNA): TGTGCCAGCAGTTTAGGGGACAGGGTTAGGAGGAATGAAAAACTGTTTTTT. Protein product: CASSLGDRVRRNEKLFF.

This clonotype was counted many times. V is TRBV5-1 and J is TRBJ2-7; D is undetermined. The germline gives CDR1 SGHRS, CDR2 YFSETQ. The CDR3 is made up of 14 amino acids. V lost 0 bases and J lost 5, with 12 bases in between. This CDR3 is CASSLAGWEDEQYF. CDR3 DNA sequence: TGCGCCAGCAGCTTGGCCGGTTGGGAAGACGAGCAGTACTTC. Together with reference TRBV5-1 and TRBJ2-7, the CDR3 gives the full variable domain: KAGVTQTPRYLIKTRGQQVTLSCSPISGHRSVSWYQQTPGQGLQFLFEYFSETQRNKGNFPGRFSGRQFSNSRSEMNVSTLELGDSALYLCASSLAGWEDEQYFGPGTRLTVT.

This clonotype was seen a few times. V and J are TRBV21-1 and TRBJ2-5; TRBD1, the table's D call, lacks a check against the DNA. TRBV21-1 is designated a pseudogene. The CDR3 has 16 residues. CDR3 sequence: CASSNCLQGLRETQYF. CDR3 coding DNA: TGTGCCAGCAGCAATTGTTTACAGGGTTTAAGGGAGACCCAGTACTTC.

V gene TRBV30 combines with J gene TRBJ1-5; 10 bases are shared with TRBD1. CDR1 and CDR2 from the germline V gene are GTSNPN and SVGIG (reference sequence). The CDR3 covers 16 residues. V was pared by 4 bases and J by 5 bases, with 11 bases of the junction left unmatched. This CDR3 is CAWTKTGGAADQPQHF. The DNA for the CDR3 is TGTGCCTGGACGAAGACAGGGGGCGCTGCGGATCAGCCCCAGCATTTT. Combining the CDR3 with reference TRBV30 and TRBJ1-5 gives the whole variable domain SQTIHQWPATLVQPVGSPLSLECTVEGTSNPNLYWYRQAAGRGLQLLFYSVGIGQISSEVPQNLSASRPQDRQFILSSKKLLLSDSGFYLCAWTKTGGAADQPQHFGDGTRLSIL.